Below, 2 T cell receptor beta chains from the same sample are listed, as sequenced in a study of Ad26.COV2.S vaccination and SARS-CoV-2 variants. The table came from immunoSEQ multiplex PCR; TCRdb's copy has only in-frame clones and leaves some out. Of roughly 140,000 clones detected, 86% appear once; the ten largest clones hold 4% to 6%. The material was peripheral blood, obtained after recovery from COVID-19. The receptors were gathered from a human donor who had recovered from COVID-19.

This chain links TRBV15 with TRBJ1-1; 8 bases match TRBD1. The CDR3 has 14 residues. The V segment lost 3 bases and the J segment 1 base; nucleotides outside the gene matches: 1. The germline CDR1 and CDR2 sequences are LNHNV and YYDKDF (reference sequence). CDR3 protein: CATSSGQGNTEAFF. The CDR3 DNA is TGTGCCACCAGCAGTGGACAGGGGAACACTGAAGCTTTCTTT.

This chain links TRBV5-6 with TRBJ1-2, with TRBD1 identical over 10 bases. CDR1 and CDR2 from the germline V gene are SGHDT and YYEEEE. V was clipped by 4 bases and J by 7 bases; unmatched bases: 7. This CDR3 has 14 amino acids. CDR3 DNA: TGTGCCAGCAGCCCGGGACAGGGGCTGCGTGGCTACACCTTC. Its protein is CASSPGQGLRGYTF.